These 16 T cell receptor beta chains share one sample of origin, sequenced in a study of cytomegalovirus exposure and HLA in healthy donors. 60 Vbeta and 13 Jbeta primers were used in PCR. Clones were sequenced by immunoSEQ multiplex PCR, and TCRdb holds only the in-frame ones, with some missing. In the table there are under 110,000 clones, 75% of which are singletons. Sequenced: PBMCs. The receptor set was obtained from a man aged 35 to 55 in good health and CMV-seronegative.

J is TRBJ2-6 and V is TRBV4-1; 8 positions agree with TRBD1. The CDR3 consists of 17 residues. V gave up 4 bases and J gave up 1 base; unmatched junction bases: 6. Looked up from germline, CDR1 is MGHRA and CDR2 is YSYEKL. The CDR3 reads CASSLRQGLSGANVLTF. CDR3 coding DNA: TGCGCCAGCAGCCTACGACAGGGGTTATCTGGGGCCAACGTCCTGACTTTC.

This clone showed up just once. The CDR3 sequence: CASSLEAGGNTEAFF. CDR3 in DNA: TGCGCCAGCAGCTTGGAGGCAGGGGGGAACACTGAAGCTTTCTTT. This chain joins TRBV5-1 and TRBJ1-1, with 7 bases fitting TRBD1. V shed 0 bases, J shed 1 base, and the junction held 3 bases outside the gene matches. The CDR3 sequence is 15 residues long. Germline loops: CDR1 SGHRS, CDR2 YFSETQ. Supplemented by reference TRBV5-1 and TRBJ1-1, the full variable domain reads KAGVTQTPRYLIKTRGQQVTLSCSPISGHRSVSWYQQTPGQGLQFLFEYFSETQRNKGNFPGRFSGRQFSNSRSEMNVSTLELGDSALYLCASSLEAGGNTEAFFGQGTRLTVV.

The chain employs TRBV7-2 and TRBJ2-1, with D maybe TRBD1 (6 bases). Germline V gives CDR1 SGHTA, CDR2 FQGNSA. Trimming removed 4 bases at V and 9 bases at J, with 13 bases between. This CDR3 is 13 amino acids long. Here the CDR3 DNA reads TGTGCCAGCAGCTCCCGCAGGGGCTTTGAGCAGTTCTTC. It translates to CASSSRRGFEQFF.

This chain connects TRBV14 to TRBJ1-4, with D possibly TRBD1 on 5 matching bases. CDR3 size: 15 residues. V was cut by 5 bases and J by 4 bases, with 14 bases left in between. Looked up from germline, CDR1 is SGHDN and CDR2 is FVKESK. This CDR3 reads CASSSHQGFNEKLFF. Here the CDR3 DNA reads TGTGCCAGCAGCTCTCACCAGGGATTTAATGAAAAACTGTTTTTT.

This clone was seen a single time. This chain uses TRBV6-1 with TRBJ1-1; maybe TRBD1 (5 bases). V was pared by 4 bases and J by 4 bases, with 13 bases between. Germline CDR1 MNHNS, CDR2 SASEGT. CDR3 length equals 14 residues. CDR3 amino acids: CASSGQPPTTEAFF. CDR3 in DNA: TGTGCCAGCAGTGGACAGCCACCGACCACTGAAGCTTTCTTT.

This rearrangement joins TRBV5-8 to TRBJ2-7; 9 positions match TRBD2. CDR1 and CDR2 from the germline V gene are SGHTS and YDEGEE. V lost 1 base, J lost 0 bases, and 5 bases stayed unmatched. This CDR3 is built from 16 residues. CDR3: CASSLTSGLSSYEQYF. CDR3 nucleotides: TGTGCCAGCAGCTTGACTAGCGGGCTTAGCTCCTACGAGCAGTACTTC.

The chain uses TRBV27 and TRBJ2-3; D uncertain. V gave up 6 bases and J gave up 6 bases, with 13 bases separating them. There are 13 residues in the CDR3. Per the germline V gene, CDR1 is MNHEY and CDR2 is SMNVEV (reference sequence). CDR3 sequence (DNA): TGTGCCAGCAGCGATGAGCTCGAGGATACGCAGTATTTT. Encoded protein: CASSDELEDTQYF.

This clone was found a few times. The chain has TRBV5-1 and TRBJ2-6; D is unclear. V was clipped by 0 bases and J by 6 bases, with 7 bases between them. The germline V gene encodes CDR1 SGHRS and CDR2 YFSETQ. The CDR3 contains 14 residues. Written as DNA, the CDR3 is TGCGCCAGCAGCTTGGGTCCCCAGGCCAACGTCCTGACTTTC. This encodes CASSLGPQANVLTF.

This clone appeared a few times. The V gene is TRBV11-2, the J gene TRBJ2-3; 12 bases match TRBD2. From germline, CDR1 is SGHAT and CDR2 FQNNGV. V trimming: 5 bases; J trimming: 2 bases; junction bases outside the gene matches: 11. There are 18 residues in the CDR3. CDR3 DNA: TGTGCCAGCAGCCACACTAGCGGGGGGCGTCTGAACACAGATACGCAGTATTTT. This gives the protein CASSHTSGGRLNTDTQYF.

The CDR3 sequence is CASSQELSGANVLTF. The CDR3 coding sequence is TGTGCCAGCAGTCAGGAACTCTCTGGGGCCAACGTCCTGACTTTC. This chain links TRBV2 with TRBJ2-6; D is undetermined. The CDR3 sequence is 15 residues long. Germline CDR1 is SNHLY and CDR2 is FYNNEI. Trimming cost V 5 bases and J 0 bases, with 8 bases left between them.

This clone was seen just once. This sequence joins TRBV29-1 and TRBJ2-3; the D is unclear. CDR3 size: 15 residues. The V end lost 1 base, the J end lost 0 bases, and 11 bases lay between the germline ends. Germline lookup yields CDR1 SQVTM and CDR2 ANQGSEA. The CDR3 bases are TGCAGCGTTGAAGGCCCGCCCACTAGCACAGATACGCAGTATTTT. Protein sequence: CSVEGPPTSTDTQYF.

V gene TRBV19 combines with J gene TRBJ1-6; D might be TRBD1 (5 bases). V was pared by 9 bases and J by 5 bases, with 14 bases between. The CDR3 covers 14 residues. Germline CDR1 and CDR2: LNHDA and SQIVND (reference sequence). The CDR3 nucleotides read TGTGCCAGCTGGGGGGGGTATGATAATTCACCCCTCCACTTT. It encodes CASWGGYDNSPLHF. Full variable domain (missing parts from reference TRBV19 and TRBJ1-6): DGGITQSPKYLFRKEGQNVTLSCEQNLNHDAMYWYRQDPGQGLRLIYYSQIVNDFQKGDIAEGYSVSREKKESFPLTVTSAQKNPTAFYLCASWGGYDNSPLHFGNGTRLTVT.

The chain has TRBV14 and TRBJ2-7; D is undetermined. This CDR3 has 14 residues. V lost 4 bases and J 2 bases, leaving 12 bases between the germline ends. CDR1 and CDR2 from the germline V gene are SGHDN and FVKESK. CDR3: CASSRNRNAYEQYF. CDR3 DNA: TGTGCCAGCAGCCGAAACAGAAACGCCTACGAGCAGTACTTC.

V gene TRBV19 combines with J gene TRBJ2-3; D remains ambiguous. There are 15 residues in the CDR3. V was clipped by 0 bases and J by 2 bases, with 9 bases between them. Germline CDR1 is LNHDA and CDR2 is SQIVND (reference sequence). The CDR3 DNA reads TGTGCCAGTAGTATAGATCCTAGTTACACAGATACGCAGTATTTT. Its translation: CASSIDPSYTDTQYF.

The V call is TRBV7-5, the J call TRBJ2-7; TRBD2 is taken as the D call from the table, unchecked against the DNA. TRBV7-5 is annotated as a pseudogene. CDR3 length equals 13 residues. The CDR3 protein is CVRRTLRTYEQYF. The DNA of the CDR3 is TGTGTCAGAAGAACACTGCGGACCTACGAGCAGTACTTC.

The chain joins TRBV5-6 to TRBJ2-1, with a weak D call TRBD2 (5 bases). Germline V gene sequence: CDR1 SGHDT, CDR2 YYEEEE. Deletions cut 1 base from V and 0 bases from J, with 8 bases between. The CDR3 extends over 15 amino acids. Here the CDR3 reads CASSLRGSSYNEQFF. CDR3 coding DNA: TGTGCCAGCAGCTTGCGAGGGAGCTCCTACAATGAGCAGTTCTTC.